This is a list of T cell receptor beta chains from one sample in a study of a mutant IDH1 vaccine in newly diagnosed glioma. For these TCRs, the target antigens are not known. The table came from immunoSEQ multiplex PCR; TCRdb's copy has only in-frame clones and leaves some out. The profile shows tens of thousands of clones, about nine tenths of them singletons. The sequenced sample was PBMCs, obtained from a glioma patient whose treatment included an IDH1 peptide vaccine. Receptors were obtained from a man aged 35 to 55 with glioma. CDR3s include the opening cysteine and the closing phenylalanine or tryptophan. The D gene is left open where the match is weak. For some rows the clone size is stated as once, few or many, or as a class when expanded; others skip it.

size: NA
J: TRBJ1-2
V: TRBV5-8
D: NA
length: 13
DNA: TGTGCCACCAGTGAATCCCCGCGTTTCGGCTACACCTTC
CDR3: CATSESPRFGYTF

size: NA
J: TRBJ1-2
V: TRBV6-5
D: TRBD1
length: 14
DNA: TGTGCCAGCCACAGGGGGGCGAATAACTATGGCTACACCTTC
CDR3: CASHRGANNYGYTF

size: NA
J: TRBJ2-3
V: TRBV7-2
D: NA
length: 12
DNA: TGTGCCAGCAGCCTGGATGTAGATACGCAGTATTTT
CDR3: CASSLDVDTQYF

size: NA
J: TRBJ2-4
V: TRBV19
D: NA
length: 14
DNA: TGTGCCACCACCCCACGGGGTGTCAAAAACATTCAGTACTTC
CDR3: CATTPRGVKNIQYF

size: few
J: TRBJ2-7
V: TRBV7-2
D: NA
length: 14
DNA: TGTGCCAGCAGCCCCTCCGCAGGGTTGGGAGAGCAGTACTTC
CDR3: CASSPSAGLGEQYF

size: NA
J: TRBJ2-1
V: TRBV19
D: TRBD2
length: 16
DNA: TGTGCCAGTAGGCCCTGGCTAGCGGGAGGAGGGGGTGAGCAGTTCTTC
CDR3: CASRPWLAGGGGEQFF

size: NA
J: TRBJ2-5
V: TRBV5-3
D: NA
length: 14
DNA: TGTGCCAGAAGCCCGTGGGGGACCCGGGAGACCCAGTACTTC
CDR3: CARSPWGTRETQYF

size: NA
J: TRBJ2-7
V: TRBV19
D: TRBD2
length: 11
DNA: TGTGCAGCGGGAGGAAACTACGAGCAGTACTTC
CDR3: CAAGGNYEQYF

size: NA
J: TRBJ2-2
V: TRBV19
D: TRBD2
length: 17
DNA: TGTGCCAGTACTAGGAGACTAGCGGGAGGGCGCACCGGGGAGCTGTTTTTT
CDR3: CASTRRLAGGRTGELFF

size: once
J: TRBJ1-4
V: TRBV4-1
D: NA
length: 16
DNA: TGCGCCAGCAGCCAAATATATCAGGGAAGTAATGAAAAACTGTTTTTT
CDR3: CASSQIYQGSNEKLFF

size: NA
J: TRBJ2-1
V: TRBV19
D: TRBD1
length: 15
DNA: TGTGCCAGTAGTCACCGGACAGGTACCTACAATGAGCAGTTCTTC
CDR3: CASSHRTGTYNEQFF

size: NA
J: TRBJ2-7
V: TRBV10-3
D: TRBD2
length: 15
DNA: TGTGCCATCAGTGAGCCGGGACTAGCGGGAGGCGAGCAGTACTTC
CDR3: CAISEPGLAGGEQYF

size: NA
J: TRBJ1-4
V: TRBV6-6
D: NA
length: 13
DNA: TGTGCCACCATGGACAGTAATAATGAAAAACTGTTTTTT
CDR3: CATMDSNNEKLFF

size: NA
J: TRBJ2-1
V: TRBV7-3
D: NA
length: 15
DNA: TGTGCCAGCAGCCGACAGTCCTTCTCCTACAATGAGCAGTTCTTC
CDR3: CASSRQSFSYNEQFF